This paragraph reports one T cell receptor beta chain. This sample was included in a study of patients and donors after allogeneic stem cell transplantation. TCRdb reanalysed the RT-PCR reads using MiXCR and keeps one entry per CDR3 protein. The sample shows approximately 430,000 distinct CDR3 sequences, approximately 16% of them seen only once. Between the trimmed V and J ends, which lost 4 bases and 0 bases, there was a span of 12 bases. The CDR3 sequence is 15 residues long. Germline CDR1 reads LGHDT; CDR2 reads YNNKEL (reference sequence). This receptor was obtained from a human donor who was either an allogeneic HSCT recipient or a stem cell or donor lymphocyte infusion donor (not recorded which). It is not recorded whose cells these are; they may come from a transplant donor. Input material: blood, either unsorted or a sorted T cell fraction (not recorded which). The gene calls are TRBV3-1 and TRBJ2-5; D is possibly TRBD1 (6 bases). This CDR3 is CASSPGARDQETQYF. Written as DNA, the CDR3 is TGTGCCAGCAGCCCAGGGGCCAGGGACCAAGAGACCCAGTACTTC.